This T cell receptor (beta chain) was identified in a study of CD8 T cells in ankylosing spondylitis. Study results and limitations: What appeared characteristic of ankylosing spondylitis blood was a TCR beta motif of eight highly homologous variants. Disease-linked clones were reportedly significantly enriched in matched ankylosing spondylitis synovial fluid. Past studies reported some motif variants in reactive arthritis synovial fluid and blood.

5'-RACE, quantitative and with molecular barcodes, yielded the TCR beta libraries. In TCRdb, the 5' RACE reads were re-called with MiXCR into one record per CDR3 protein. This sample has 350,000 to 450,000 distinct CDR3 sequences, with approximately 20% found just once. This CDR3 is built from 15 residues. With 4 bases removed from V and 3 bases from J, the gap between germline ends came to 11 bases. Germline assignment: CDR1 KGHDR and CDR2 SFDVKD. A note on this clonotype: Its antigen remains unidentified.

The material sequenced was blood, either unsorted or a sorted T cell fraction (not recorded which). The chain carries TRBV24-1 and TRBJ1-4, with TRBD1 as a possible D gene (5 bases). This receptor was taken from a male donor with ankylosing spondylitis or in good health (not recorded which). CDR3 sequence reads: CATSEQDGPNEKLFF. In DNA, the CDR3 is TGTGCCACCAGTGAACAGGACGGCCCTAATGAAAAACTGTTTTTT.